The 13 T cell receptor beta chains listed next were all sequenced from one sample in a study of blood T cells in healthy people across ages. Through a sample-barcoded 5' primer and a J-beta primer mix, a second PCR was run for roughly 6 to 11 cycles. TCRdb analysed the 5' RACE reads with MiXCR anew, one entry per CDR3 protein. This sample has roughly 1,100,000 distinct CDR3 sequences, with roughly a quarter found just once. The same specimen was also included in a second study, on T cells of mothers and their children.

The sequenced sample consisted of blood. All receptors derive from a girl aged 2 to 9 in good health.

The V gene is TRBV25-1, the J gene TRBJ2-3; a weak D match, TRBD1 (6 bases). The CDR3 has 13 residues. Trimming took off 2 bases at V and 4 bases at J, with 7 bases between the two ends. From germline, CDR1 is MGHDK and CDR2 SYGVNS. The CDR3 here is CASSETGPDTQYF. CDR3 nucleotides: TGTGCCAGCAGTGAAACAGGGCCAGATACGCAGTATTTT.

This clonotype was detected a few times. The chain couples TRBV5-5 to TRBJ2-1; TRBD2 aligns across 11 bases. Germline V gene sequence: CDR1 SGHKS, CDR2 YYEKEE (reference sequence). V shed 4 bases, J shed 7 bases, and the junction held 13 bases outside the gene matches. CDR3 length equals 17 residues. For the CDR3, the DNA is TGTGCCAGCAGCCCACTAGCGGGGGCCCATATTGGGAATGAGCAGTTCTTC. As protein: CASSPLAGAHIGNEQFF.

This clonotype was seen a handful of times. This chain links TRBV11-2 with TRBJ2-7, with D hard to call. Per germline, CDR1 SGHAT and CDR2 FQNNGV. The CDR3 consists of 12 residues. V was trimmed by 9 bases and J by 2 bases, leaving 11 bases between them. The CDR3: CASRATAYEQYF. The CDR3 DNA is TGTGCCAGTAGAGCTACCGCCTACGAGCAGTACTTC. The full variable domain, in which reference TRBV11-2 and TRBJ2-7 provide the parts outside the CDR3, is EAGVAQSPRYKIIEKRQSVAFWCNPISGHATLYWYQQILGQGPKLLIQFQNNGVVDDSQLPKDRFSAERLKGVDSTLKIQPAKLEDSAVYLCASRATAYEQYFGPGTRLTVT.

This clonotype was observed a handful of times. The gene calls are TRBV7-9 and TRBJ1-1; 9 bases align to TRBD1. With V trimmed by 8 bases and J by 8 bases, 12 bases remained unmatched. The CDR3 length is 14 residues. The germline V gene has CDR1 SEHNR and CDR2 FQNEAQ (reference sequence). The CDR3 DNA reads as TGTGCCAGCGGGACTGGACAGGGGCACGTCGAAGCTTTCTTT. Translation gives CASGTGQGHVEAFF. Complete variable domain (other parts from reference TRBV7-9 and TRBJ1-1): DTGVSQNPRHKITKRGQNVTFRCDPISEHNRLYWYRQTLGQGPEFLTYFQNEAQLEKSRLLSDRFSAERPKGSFSTLEIQRTEQGDSAMYLCASGTGQGHVEAFFGQGTRLTVV.

The rearrangement links TRBV20-1 to TRBJ1-1; unclear D gene. Germline V gene lookup returns CDR1 DFQATT and CDR2 SNEGSKA (reference sequence). The CDR3 loop spans 11 amino acids. Trimming left V 0 bases short and J 11 bases short, with 10 bases between. CDR3 amino acids: CSARDVRSAFF. The CDR3 region has the DNA TGCAGTGCTAGAGACGTCAGAAGCGCTTTCTTT.

This clonotype was observed a handful of times. The chain joins TRBV7-3 to TRBJ2-1; D is possibly TRBD2 (5 bases). V shed 4 bases and J shed 6 bases, with 10 bases lying between them. CDR3 size: 13 residues. From germline, CDR1 is SGHTA and CDR2 FQGTGA. CDR3 protein: CASSSTSINEQFF. CDR3 in DNA: TGTGCCAGCAGCTCTACTAGTATCAATGAGCAGTTCTTC.

This clonotype was detected only once. The genes are TRBV6-5 and TRBJ1-1; TRBD1 might be the D (6 bases). The V and J ends lost 0 bases and 2 bases respectively, with 10 bases between them. The CDR3 extends over 15 amino acids. Germline V gene sequence: CDR1 MNHEY, CDR2 SVGAGI. The CDR3 nucleotides are TGTGCCAGCAGTTACTCGGAGGGGGGTAACACTGAAGCTTTCTTT. This codes for CASSYSEGGNTEAFF.

Only a few counts were recorded for this clonotype. The chain is built from TRBV2 and TRBJ2-3; weak D call: TRBD2 (5 bases). The V end lost 3 bases, the J end lost 3 bases, and 16 bases lay between the germline ends. The CDR3 runs 16 residues. Germline values: CDR1 SNHLY, CDR2 FYNNEI. The CDR3 region is CASSDFLVSGTDTQYF. CDR3 in DNA: TGTGCCAGCAGTGATTTTTTAGTTTCGGGGACAGATACGCAGTATTTT.

The V and J genes are TRBV12-3 or TRBV12-4 and TRBJ1-1; the D gene is possibly TRBD1 (6 bases). The CDR3 consists of 15 residues. V lost 5 bases and J 1 base, leaving 14 bases between the germline ends. CDR3 amino acids: CASSAPGVRNTEAFF. In DNA, the CDR3 is TGTGCCAGCAGTGCCCCAGGGGTTAGGAACACTGAAGCTTTCTTT.

This clonotype was seen a handful of times. The chain links TRBV3-1 to TRBJ2-1; either TRBD1 or TRBD2 may fit D (5 bases each). V gave up 0 bases and J gave up 5 bases, with 14 bases separating them. Germline V gene data show CDR1 as LGHDT and CDR2 as YNNKEL (reference sequence). The length of the CDR3 is 16 residues. CDR3 nucleotide sequence: TGTGCCAGCAGCCAAGATCTAGGGACCATAGACAATGAGCAGTTCTTC. Protein product: CASSQDLGTIDNEQFF.

This clonotype was recorded a few times. This chain connects TRBV5-1 to TRBJ2-5; 7 bases line up with TRBD1. CDR3 size: 15 residues. Germline CDR1 SGHRS, CDR2 YFSETQ. Trimming took 3 bases from V and 4 from J; bases not matched to a gene: 9. The CDR3, as DNA: TGCGCCAGCAGCTCATCGACAGGGCCTGGAGAGACCCAGTACTTC. It yields the protein CASSSSTGPGETQYF.

The chain joins TRBV2 to TRBJ1-2; D not certain. Germline CDR1 reads SNHLY; CDR2 reads FYNNEI. The CDR3 contains 16 residues. The V gene lost 2 bases and the J gene lost 0 bases, with 13 bases spanning the gap. This CDR3 is CASSESDFIPNYGYTF. Written as DNA, the CDR3 is TGTGCCAGCAGTGAATCGGACTTTATTCCTAACTATGGCTACACCTTC.

This clonotype turned up a few times. The chain employs TRBV11-2 and TRBJ2-7; TRBD1 aligns across 9 bases. This CDR3 spans 15 amino acids. Germline trimming cut 5 bases from V and 4 bases from J; bases unmatched to any gene: 9. The germline gives CDR1 SGHAT, CDR2 FQNNGV. CDR3 sequence: CASSHRRDRDYEQYF. The CDR3 nucleotides are TGTGCCAGCAGCCACAGGCGGGACAGGGATTACGAGCAGTACTTC.